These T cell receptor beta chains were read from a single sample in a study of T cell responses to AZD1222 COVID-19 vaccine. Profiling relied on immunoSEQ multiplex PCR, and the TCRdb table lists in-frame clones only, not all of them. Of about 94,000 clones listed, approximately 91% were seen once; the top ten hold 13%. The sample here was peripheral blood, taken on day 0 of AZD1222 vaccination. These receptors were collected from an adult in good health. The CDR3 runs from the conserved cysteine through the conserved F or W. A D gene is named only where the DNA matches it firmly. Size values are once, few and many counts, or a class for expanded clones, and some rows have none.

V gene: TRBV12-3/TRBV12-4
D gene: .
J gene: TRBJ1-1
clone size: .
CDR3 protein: CASRGPEAFF
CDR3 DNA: TGTGCCAGCAGAGGCCCTGAAGCTTTCTTT

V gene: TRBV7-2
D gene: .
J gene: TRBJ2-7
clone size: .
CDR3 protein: CASSLASSYEQYF
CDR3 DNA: TGTGCCAGCAGCTTGGCCAGCTCCTACGAGCAGTACTTC

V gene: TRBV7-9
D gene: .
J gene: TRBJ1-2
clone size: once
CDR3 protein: CASQDGGYGYTF
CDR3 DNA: TGTGCCAGTCAAGACGGGGGCTATGGCTACACCTTC

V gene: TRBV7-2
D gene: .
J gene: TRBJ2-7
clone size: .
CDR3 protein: CASSEGPSYEQYF
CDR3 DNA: TGTGCCAGCAGCGAGGGCCCCTCCTACGAGCAGTACTTC

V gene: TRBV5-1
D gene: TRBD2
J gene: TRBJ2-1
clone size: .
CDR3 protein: CASSGLAGGVNEQFF
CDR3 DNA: TGCGCCAGCAGCGGACTAGCGGGGGGAGTGAATGAGCAGTTCTTC

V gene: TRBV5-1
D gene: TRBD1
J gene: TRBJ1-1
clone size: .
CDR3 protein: CASSLETGTLAFF
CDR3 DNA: TGCGCCAGCAGCTTGGAGACAGGGACGTTGGCTTTCTTT

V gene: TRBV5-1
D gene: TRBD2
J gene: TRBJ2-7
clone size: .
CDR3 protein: CASSVTSGAEEQYF
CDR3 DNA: TGCGCCAGCAGCGTGACTAGCGGAGCCGAGGAGCAGTACTTC

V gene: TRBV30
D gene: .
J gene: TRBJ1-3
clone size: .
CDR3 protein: CAWSVRSGNTIYF
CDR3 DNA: TGTGCCTGGAGTGTACGTAGCGGAAACACCATATATTTT

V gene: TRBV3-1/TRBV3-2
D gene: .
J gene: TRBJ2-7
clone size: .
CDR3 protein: CASSQAELSYEQYF
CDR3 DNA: TGTGCCAGCAGCCAAGCGGAATTATCCTACGAGCAGTACTTC

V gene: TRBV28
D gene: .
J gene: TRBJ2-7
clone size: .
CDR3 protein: CASSLLAMGGLGEQYF
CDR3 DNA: TGTGCCAGCAGTTTACTCGCGATGGGGGGGCTCGGTGAGCAGTACTTC

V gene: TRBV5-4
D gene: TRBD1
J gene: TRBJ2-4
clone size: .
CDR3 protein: CASSLAGQGENIQYF
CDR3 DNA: TGTGCCAGCAGCTTAGCCGGCCAGGGGGAAAACATTCAGTACTTC

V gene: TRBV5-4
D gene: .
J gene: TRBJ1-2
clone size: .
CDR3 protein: CASSLRVGGNYGYTF
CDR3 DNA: TGTGCCAGCAGCTTGAGAGTAGGGGGTAACTATGGCTACACCTTC

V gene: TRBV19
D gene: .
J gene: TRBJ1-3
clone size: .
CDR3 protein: CASSPVLGAGNTIYF
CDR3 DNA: TGTGCCAGTAGCCCCGTTCTGGGGGCGGGAAACACCATATATTTT

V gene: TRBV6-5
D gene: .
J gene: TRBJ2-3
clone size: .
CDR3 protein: CASSYWGATDTQYF
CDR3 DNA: TGTGCCAGCAGTTACTGGGGAGCCACAGATACGCAGTATTTT

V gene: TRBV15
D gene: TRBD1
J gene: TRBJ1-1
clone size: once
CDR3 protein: CATSRAGTGNKAFF
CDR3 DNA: TGTGCCACCAGCAGAGCCGGGACAGGGAACAAAGCTTTCTTT

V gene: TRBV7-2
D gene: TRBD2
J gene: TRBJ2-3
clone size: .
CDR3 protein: CASSLTGGGTDTQYF
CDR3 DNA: TGTGCCAGCAGCTTAACTGGGGGGGGCACAGATACGCAGTATTTT

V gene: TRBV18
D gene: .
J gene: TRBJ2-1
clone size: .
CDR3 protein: CASSPDGGSYNEQFF
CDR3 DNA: TGTGCCAGCTCACCAGACGGGGGCTCCTACAATGAGCAGTTCTTC

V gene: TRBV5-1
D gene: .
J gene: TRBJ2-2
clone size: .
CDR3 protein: CASSPQGNTGELFF
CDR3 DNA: TGCGCCAGCAGCCCACAGGGAAACACCGGGGAGCTGTTTTTT

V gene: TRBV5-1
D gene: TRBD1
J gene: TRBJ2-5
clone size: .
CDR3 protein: CASGATGQETQYF
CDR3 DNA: TGCGCCAGCGGGGCGACAGGGCAAGAGACCCAGTACTTC

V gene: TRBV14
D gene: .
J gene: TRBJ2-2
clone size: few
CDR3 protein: CASSQDFGVAGELFF
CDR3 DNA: TGTGCCAGCAGCCAAGATTTCGGGGTGGCCGGGGAGCTGTTTTTT

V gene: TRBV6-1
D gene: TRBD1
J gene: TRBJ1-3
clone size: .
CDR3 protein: CASSEALPGTGVTIYF
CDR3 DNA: TGTGCCAGCAGTGAAGCGCTCCCCGGGACAGGGGTCACCATATATTTT

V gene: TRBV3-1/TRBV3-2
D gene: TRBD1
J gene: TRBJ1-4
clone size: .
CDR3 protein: CASSRDRGAEKLFF
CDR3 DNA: TGTGCCAGCAGCCGGGACAGGGGGGCTGAAAAACTGTTTTTT

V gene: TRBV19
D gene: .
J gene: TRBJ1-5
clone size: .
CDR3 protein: CASSPTGYSNQPQHF
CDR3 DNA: TGTGCCAGTAGTCCGACAGGTTATAGCAATCAGCCCCAGCATTTT

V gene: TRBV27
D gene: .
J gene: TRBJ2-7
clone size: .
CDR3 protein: CASSPSGRTTKYF
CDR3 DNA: TGTGCCAGCAGCCCATCCGGCAGAACCACAAAGTACTTC

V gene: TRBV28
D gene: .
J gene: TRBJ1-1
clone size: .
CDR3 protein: CASSVSGEITEAFF
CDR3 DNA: TGTGCCAGCAGTGTGTCCGGGGAAATCACTGAAGCTTTCTTT

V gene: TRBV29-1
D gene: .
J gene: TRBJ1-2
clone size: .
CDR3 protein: CSVGRGAQQRPHGYTF
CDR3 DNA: TGCAGCGTTGGGAGGGGGGCCCAACAAAGGCCCCATGGCTACACCTTC

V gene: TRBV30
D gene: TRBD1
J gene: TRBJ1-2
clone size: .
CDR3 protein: CAWSGDQGALNYGYTF
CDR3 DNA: TGTGCCTGGAGTGGGGATCAGGGGGCGCTTAACTATGGCTACACCTTC

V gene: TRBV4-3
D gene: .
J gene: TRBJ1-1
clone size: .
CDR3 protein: CASSQAGGYTEAFF
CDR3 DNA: TGCGCCAGCAGCCAAGCTGGCGGTTACACTGAAGCTTTCTTT

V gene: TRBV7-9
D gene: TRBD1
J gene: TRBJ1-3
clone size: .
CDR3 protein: CASSSDPDRAENTIYF
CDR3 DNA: TGTGCCAGCAGCTCCGACCCGGACAGGGCAGAAAACACCATATATTTT

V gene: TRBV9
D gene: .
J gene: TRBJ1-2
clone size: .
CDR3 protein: CASSVEANSLYGYTF
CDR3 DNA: TGTGCCAGCAGCGTAGAAGCGAACAGTCTATATGGCTACACCTTC

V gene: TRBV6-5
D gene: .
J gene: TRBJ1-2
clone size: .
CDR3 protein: CASSYSGLRGYTF
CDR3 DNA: TGTGCCAGCAGTTACTCGGGACTACGAGGCTACACCTTC

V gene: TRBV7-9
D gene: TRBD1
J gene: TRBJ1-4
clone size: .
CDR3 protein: CASSFGTGGEKLFF
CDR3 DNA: TGTGCCAGCAGCTTCGGGACAGGGGGTGAAAAACTGTTTTTT

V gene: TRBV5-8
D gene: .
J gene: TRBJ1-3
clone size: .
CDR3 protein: CASSLVFGGGNTIYF
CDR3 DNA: TGTGCCAGCAGCTTGGTTTTCGGGGGCGGAAACACCATATATTTT

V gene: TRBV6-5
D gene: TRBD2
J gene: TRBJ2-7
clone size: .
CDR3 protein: CASSFTSGGYYEQYF
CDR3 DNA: TGTGCCAGCAGTTTCACTAGCGGGGGGTACTACGAGCAGTACTTC

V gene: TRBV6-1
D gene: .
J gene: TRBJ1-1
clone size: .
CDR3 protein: CASSESVQGPAFF
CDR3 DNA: TGTGCCAGCAGTGAAAGCGTCCAGGGACCAGCTTTCTTT

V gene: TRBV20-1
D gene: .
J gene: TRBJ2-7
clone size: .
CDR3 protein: CSASLDFYEQYF
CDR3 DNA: TGCAGTGCTAGTTTGGATTTCTACGAGCAGTACTTC

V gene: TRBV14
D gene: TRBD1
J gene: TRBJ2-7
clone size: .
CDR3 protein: CASSHNSQRPPDRTGGQDEQYF
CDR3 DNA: TGTGCCAGCAGCCATAATAGCCAACGCCCGCCCGATCGGACAGGGGGCCAGGACGAGCAGTACTTC

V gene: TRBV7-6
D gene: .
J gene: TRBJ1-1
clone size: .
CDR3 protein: CASSFGSFAEAFF
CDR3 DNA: TGTGCCAGCAGCTTCGGCAGCTTCGCTGAAGCTTTCTTT

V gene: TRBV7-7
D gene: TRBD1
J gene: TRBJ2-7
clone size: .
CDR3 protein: CASSLGDSSYEQYF
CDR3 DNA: TGTGCCAGCAGCTTAGGGGACAGTTCTTACGAGCAGTACTTC

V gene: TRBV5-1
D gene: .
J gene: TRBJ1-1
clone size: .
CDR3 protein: CASSSSGGRRRNTEAFF
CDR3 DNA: TGCGCCAGCAGCTCCTCGGGGGGGAGAAGAAGGAACACTGAAGCTTTCTTT

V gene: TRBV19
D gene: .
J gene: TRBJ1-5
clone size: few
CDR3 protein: CASTIRSRGGGNQPQHF
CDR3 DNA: TGTGCCAGTACCATCCGGTCTCGGGGGGGAGGTAATCAGCCCCAGCATTTT

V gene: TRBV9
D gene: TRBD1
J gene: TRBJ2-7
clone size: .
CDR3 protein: CASSVATTGTGTYEQYF
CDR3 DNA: TGTGCCAGCAGCGTAGCGACAACCGGGACAGGCACCTACGAGCAGTACTTC

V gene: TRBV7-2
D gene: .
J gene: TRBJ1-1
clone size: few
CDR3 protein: CASSQGSLGGAAFF
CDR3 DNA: TGTGCCAGCAGCCAAGGGTCCTTGGGGGGCGCGGCTTTCTTT

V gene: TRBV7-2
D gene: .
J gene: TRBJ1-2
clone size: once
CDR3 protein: CASSLDRIYGYTF
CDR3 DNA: TGTGCCAGCAGCTTAGACAGAATCTATGGCTACACCTTC

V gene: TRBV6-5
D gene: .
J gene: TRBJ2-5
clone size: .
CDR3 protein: CASSREETQYF
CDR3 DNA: TGTGCCAGCAGTCGCGAAGAGACCCAGTACTTC